These T cell receptor beta chains were read from a single sample in a study of blood T cell repertoires in COVID-19. Clones were sequenced by immunoSEQ multiplex PCR, and TCRdb holds only the in-frame ones, with some missing. The table shows approximately 300,000 clones, with around 90% occurring only once. The sample comprised peripheral blood. Every receptor here comes from a woman aged 50 to 60 with COVID-19, enrolled during active disease. Each CDR3 is given with its conserved first and last residue. A D gene is named only where the DNA matches it firmly. Clone size appears in some rows only: once, few, many, or a class for an expanded clone.

d_gene	v_gene	abundance	j_gene	CDR3nt	CDR3aa
TRBD1	TRBV4-1	-	TRBJ1-2	TGCGCCAGCAGCCCGGGACAGGAGCGCCCCCATGGCTACACCTTC	CASSPGQERPHGYTF
-	TRBV24-1	-	TRBJ2-2	TGTGCCACCAGTGACTCAGGGGTCAACACCGGGGAGCTGTTTTTT	CATSDSGVNTGELFF
TRBD1	TRBV10-1	-	TRBJ2-3	TGCGCCAGCAGGAAAGACAGGGCCACAGATACGCAGTATTTT	CASRKDRATDTQYF
-	TRBV9	-	TRBJ2-3	TGTGCCAGCAGCGTAGCTTCTTTTGGATTGAGGGGCACAGATACGCAGTATTTT	CASSVASFGLRGTDTQYF
TRBD1	TRBV12-5	-	TRBJ2-7	TGTGCTAGTGGCCCGGGACAGGGGGAAGGTTACGAGCAGTACTTC	CASGPGQGEGYEQYF
-	TRBV30	once	TRBJ2-2	TGTGCCTGGAGGTTTGGGGGGACCGGGGAGCTGTTTTTT	CAWRFGGTGELFF
-	TRBV6-5	-	TRBJ1-4	TGTGCCAGCAGCGCCGGGTGGGGGCTGGATGAAAAACTGTTTTTT	CASSAGWGLDEKLFF
TRBD2	TRBV6-2/TRBV6-3	-	TRBJ2-7	TGTGCCAGCAGTTTTCGGACTAGCGGTTCCTACGAGCAGTACTTC	CASSFRTSGSYEQYF
-	TRBV7-2	-	TRBJ1-1	TGTGCCAGCAGCTTAAAGTCAGGAAGAGTGAACACTGAAGCTTTCTTT	CASSLKSGRVNTEAFF
-	TRBV7-3	-	TRBJ2-1	TGTGCCAGCATGGAGGGATACAATGAGCAGTTCTTC	CASMEGYNEQFF
-	TRBV11-2	-	TRBJ1-1	TGTGCCAGCAGCCCCAGCGTGGAAAGGAACACTGAAGCTTTCTTT	CASSPSVERNTEAFF
-	TRBV30	-	TRBJ2-1	TGTGCCTGGAAGACTAGAAACAATGAGCAGTTCTTC	CAWKTRNNEQFF
TRBD2	TRBV10-1	-	TRBJ2-1	TGCGCCAGCAGCCCGGGACTAGCGGGAGTCGGTCAGGCCAATGAGCAGTTCTTC	CASSPGLAGVGQANEQFF
TRBD1	TRBV24-1	-	TRBJ1-5	TGTGCCACCAGTGATACCAGACAGGGCGCTCTCAATCAGCCCCAGCATTTT	CATSDTRQGALNQPQHF
TRBD1	TRBV7-2	-	TRBJ1-2	TGTGCCAGCAGCTTAGTTCCGGGACAGACAAGCTACACCTTC	CASSLVPGQTSYTF
-	TRBV2	-	TRBJ1-1	TGTGCCAGCAGGACGGGACCGGGGGGCACTGAAGCTTTCTTT	CASRTGPGGTEAFF
-	TRBV5-1	-	TRBJ2-5	TGCGCCAGCAGCTTGAACTATCAAGAGACCCAGTACTTC	CASSLNYQETQYF
TRBD1	TRBV27	-	TRBJ1-3	TGTGCCAGCAGTGTCGACAGGGGCTCTGGAAACACCATATATTTT	CASSVDRGSGNTIYF
-	TRBV30	-	TRBJ1-1	TGTGCCTGGAGTGTACTGGCGGGGCGCTCGAACACTGAAGCTTTCTTT	CAWSVLAGRSNTEAFF
-	TRBV24-1	-	TRBJ1-5	TGTGCCACCAGTGACCCCAGGAGCAATCAGCCCCAGCATTTT	CATSDPRSNQPQHF
TRBD2	TRBV7-6	-	TRBJ2-2	TGTGCCAGCAGCTTAGTAGGAGGACTAGCCCCATTTAACACCGGGGAGCTGTTTTTT	CASSLVGGLAPFNTGELFF
-	TRBV19	once	TRBJ2-7	TGTGCCAGTAGTATTTCGGGGAGTTCCTACGAGCAGTACTTC	CASSISGSSYEQYF
-	TRBV10-3	-	TRBJ1-1	TGTGCCATCACCCAGGGGAGTAGCACTGAAGCTTTCTTT	CAITQGSSTEAFF
-	TRBV29-1	few	TRBJ1-1	TGCAGCGTTGCTCACCCCCGGGGTGAAGCTTTCTTT	CSVAHPRGEAFF
-	TRBV5-6	-	TRBJ2-5	TGTGCCAGCAGCTCCGCAGGATCTCAAGAGACCCAGTACTTC	CASSSAGSQETQYF
-	TRBV6-2/TRBV6-3	-	TRBJ2-6	TGTGCCAGCAGTTACGGAGGCTCTGGGGCCAACGTCCTGACTTTC	CASSYGGSGANVLTF
-	TRBV18	once	TRBJ2-3	TGTGCCAGCTCACCCGAGCGGATCACAGATACGCAGTATTTT	CASSPERITDTQYF
-	TRBV11-2	-	TRBJ2-6	TGTGCCAGCAGCTTACTAGGGGCGGCCTCTGGGGCCAACGTCCTGACTTTC	CASSLLGAASGANVLTF
-	TRBV10-2	few	TRBJ2-5	TGCGCCAGCAGGAAGGTAGGGGGAAGCCAAGAGACCCAGTACTTC	CASRKVGGSQETQYF
TRBD2	TRBV9	-	TRBJ2-1	TGTGCCAGCAGCGCACCAGGGACTAGCGGATACAATGAGCAGTTCTTC	CASSAPGTSGYNEQFF
TRBD2	TRBV24-1	-	TRBJ2-3	TGTGCCACCAGTGCCCTAAGGTCTAGCGGTAGCACAGATACGCAGTATTTT	CATSALRSSGSTDTQYF
-	TRBV30	-	TRBJ2-7	TGTGCCTGGTCTAGTATTCTCTACGAGCAGTACTTC	CAWSSILYEQYF
TRBD2	TRBV15	-	TRBJ2-3	TGTGCCACCAGCAGATATGCAAGCGGGAGCGGCACAGATACGCAGTATTTT	CATSRYASGSGTDTQYF
-	TRBV9	-	TRBJ2-1	TGTGCCAGCAAACCCTACCCCACAGGTCCTACAATGCTGGTCTTC	CASKPYPTGPTMLVF
TRBD1	TRBV7-2	-	TRBJ2-1	TGTGCCAGCAGCCGGGACAGGGCTATTTACAATGAGCAGTTCTTC	CASSRDRAIYNEQFF
-	TRBV24-1	-	TRBJ2-5	TGTGCCACCAGTTTAGAGGGTGCGATCCAAGAGACCCAGTACTTC	CATSLEGAIQETQYF
TRBD1	TRBV4-3	-	TRBJ1-5	TGCGCCAGCAGCCCAAACCTTGGACAGGTCAATCAGCCCCAGCATTTT	CASSPNLGQVNQPQHF
-	TRBV19	-	TRBJ1-4	TGTGCCAGTAGAATAAAAACGGAGGCGAATGAAAAACTGTTTTTT	CASRIKTEANEKLFF
TRBD1	TRBV2	-	TRBJ1-1	TGTGCCAGCAGAAAGACCGGGACAGCGAACACTGAAGCTTTCTTT	CASRKTGTANTEAFF
TRBD1	TRBV9	-	TRBJ1-5	TGTGCCAGCAGCGAGACCACAGGGGAGTCGAATCAGCCCCAGCATTTT	CASSETTGESNQPQHF
TRBD2	TRBV4-3	-	TRBJ2-7	TGCGCCAGCAGCCAATCTGGGACTAGCGGGAGGTACGAGCAGTACTTC	CASSQSGTSGRYEQYF
-	TRBV25-1	-	TRBJ1-4	TGTGCCAGCAGTGACCAGGCCTCGGATGAAAAACTGTTTTTT	CASSDQASDEKLFF
TRBD2	TRBV5-1	-	TRBJ2-7	TGCGCCAGCAGGACTAGCGGGGGACTCTACGAGCAGTACTTC	CASRTSGGLYEQYF
TRBD1	TRBV12-5	-	TRBJ2-1	TGTGCTAGTGCTAGGGACAGCAGGAATGAGCAGTTCTTC	CASARDSRNEQFF
TRBD2	TRBV6-5	-	TRBJ2-7	TGTGCCAGCAGTTACTCGGGCCTAGCGGGAAACGAGCAGTACTTC	CASSYSGLAGNEQYF
-	TRBV19	-	TRBJ1-2	TGTGCCAGTGGCGAACAGGCCCCCTATGGCTACACCTTC	CASGEQAPYGYTF
TRBD1	TRBV5-1	-	TRBJ2-7	TGCGCCAGCAGCTGGGGGACAGTCTCCTACGAGCAGTACTTC	CASSWGTVSYEQYF
-	TRBV30	-	TRBJ2-1	TGTGCCTGGAGTGTCTCTAGGGGAGAGCAGTTCTTC	CAWSVSRGEQFF
-	TRBV11-2	-	TRBJ1-1	TGTGCCAGCAGCTTAGGCCCGACAGCGAACACTGAAGCTTTCTTT	CASSLGPTANTEAFF
-	TRBV4-1	-	TRBJ2-7	TGCGCCAGCAGCCTATCACAGGGTTTCTCCTACGAGCAGTACTTC	CASSLSQGFSYEQYF
TRBD2	TRBV19	once	TRBJ2-5	TGTGCCAGTAGCCTGGGACTAGCGGGGGGAGAGACCCAGTACTTC	CASSLGLAGGETQYF
TRBD1	TRBV9	-	TRBJ2-7	TGTGCCAGCACCAGTGGGACAGGGGGGTACGAGCAGTACTTC	CASTSGTGGYEQYF
-	TRBV5-6	-	TRBJ1-6	TGTGCCAGCAGCTTGTCGGGCTATAATTCACCCCTCCACTTT	CASSLSGYNSPLHF